This is a list of T cell receptor beta chains from one sample in a study of T-cell reconstitution after alpha-beta-depleted transplantation in children. Each CDR3 protein gets one entry after TCRdb re-called the PCR reads with MiXCR. Found here are roughly 500,000 distinct CDR3 sequences, about 12% of them singletons; the top ten hold more than 5.5%. The sample consisted of PBMCs from the stem cell graft donor, taken from the stem cell graft. The source is a human donor who donated a stem cell graft to a child with combined immunodeficiency. CDR3s include the opening cysteine and the closing phenylalanine or tryptophan. A D gene is named only where the DNA matches it firmly. The size of a clone is reported for some rows only, either as once, few or many, or as a class for expanded clones.

D gene: TRBD1; V gene: TRBV19; J gene: TRBJ2-7; clone size: -; CDR3 protein: CASSNQGDRPYEQYF; CDR3 DNA: TGTGCCAGTAGCAACCAAGGGGACAGACCCTACGAGCAGTACTTC
D gene: -; V gene: TRBV6-4; J gene: TRBJ2-6; clone size: many; CDR3 protein: CASSDTNRASSGANVLTF; CDR3 DNA: TGTGCCAGCAGTGACACCAACAGGGCCAGCTCTGGGGCCAACGTCCTGACTTTC
D gene: -; V gene: TRBV5-1; J gene: TRBJ2-7; clone size: many; CDR3 protein: CASSKGVPYEQYF; CDR3 DNA: TGCGCCAGCAGTAAGGGAGTTCCCTACGAGCAGTACTTC
D gene: TRBD1; V gene: TRBV12-3/TRBV12-4; J gene: TRBJ2-1; clone size: many; CDR3 protein: CASSPRGGMDYEQFF; CDR3 DNA: TGTGCCAGCAGCCCCCGAGGGGGCATGGACTATGAGCAGTTCTTC
D gene: TRBD2; V gene: TRBV5-1; J gene: TRBJ2-1; clone size: few; CDR3 protein: CASSLASSGRLDEQFF; CDR3 DNA: TGCGCCAGCAGCTTGGCCTCTAGCGGGAGACTAGATGAGCAGTTCTTC
D gene: TRBD2; V gene: TRBV12-3/TRBV12-4; J gene: TRBJ2-5; clone size: few; CDR3 protein: CASSLASGGAETQYF; CDR3 DNA: TGTGCCAGCAGTTTGGCTAGCGGGGGGGCAGAGACCCAGTACTTC
D gene: TRBD1; V gene: TRBV5-6; J gene: TRBJ1-5; clone size: -; CDR3 protein: CASSSRQGGYQPQHF; CDR3 DNA: TGTGCCAGCAGCAGTAGACAGGGTGGTTATCAGCCCCAGCATTTT
D gene: -; V gene: TRBV5-1; J gene: TRBJ2-7; clone size: -; CDR3 protein: CASSLGVLFSHEQYF; CDR3 DNA: TGCGCCAGCAGCTTGGGTGTCCTGTTTTCCCACGAGCAGTACTTC
D gene: TRBD2; V gene: TRBV10-3; J gene: TRBJ2-7; clone size: -; CDR3 protein: CATSSMTSGAPEQYF; CDR3 DNA: TGTGCCACCTCCTCTATGACTAGCGGGGCCCCCGAGCAGTACTTC
D gene: -; V gene: TRBV7-9; J gene: TRBJ1-2; clone size: many; CDR3 protein: CASSIGEIDGYTF; CDR3 DNA: TGTGCCAGCAGCATAGGGGAAATCGATGGCTACACCTTC
D gene: -; V gene: TRBV7-9; J gene: TRBJ1-5; clone size: few; CDR3 protein: CASSLGADYGSNQPQHF; CDR3 DNA: TGTGCCAGCAGCTTAGGGGCAGATTACGGAAGCAATCAGCCCCAGCATTTT
D gene: TRBD1; V gene: TRBV24-1; J gene: TRBJ2-7; clone size: -; CDR3 protein: CATSDTPGQGSYEQYF; CDR3 DNA: TGTGCCACCAGTGATACACCGGGACAGGGATCCTACGAGCAGTACTTC
D gene: -; V gene: TRBV4-3; J gene: TRBJ2-1; clone size: many; CDR3 protein: CASSQGSKEQFF; CDR3 DNA: TGCGCCAGCAGCCAAGGATCTAAAGAGCAGTTCTTC
D gene: -; V gene: TRBV5-1; J gene: TRBJ2-5; clone size: few; CDR3 protein: CASSLAGVAEQETQYF; CDR3 DNA: TGCGCCAGCAGCTTGGCCGGGGTTGCAGAGCAAGAGACCCAGTACTTC
D gene: -; V gene: TRBV12-3/TRBV12-4; J gene: TRBJ2-7; clone size: -; CDR3 protein: CASSFSHSYEQYF; CDR3 DNA: TGTGCCAGCAGTTTTAGTCATTCCTACGAGCAGTACTTC
D gene: TRBD2; V gene: TRBV27; J gene: TRBJ2-1; clone size: many; CDR3 protein: CASSLLPGLAVNEQFF; CDR3 DNA: TGTGCCAGCAGTTTACTCCCGGGACTAGCTGTCAATGAGCAGTTCTTC
D gene: -; V gene: TRBV25-1; J gene: TRBJ2-2; clone size: many; CDR3 protein: CASSEWGTGELFF; CDR3 DNA: TGTGCCAGCAGTGAATGGGGGACCGGGGAGCTGTTTTTT
D gene: TRBD1; V gene: TRBV19; J gene: TRBJ2-7; clone size: -; CDR3 protein: CDPGTATYEQYF; CDR3 DNA: TGTGACCCCGGGACAGCGACATACGAGCAGTACTTC
D gene: TRBD2; V gene: TRBV20-1; J gene: TRBJ2-2; clone size: few; CDR3 protein: CSASRLAGAVGELFF; CDR3 DNA: TGCAGTGCTTCCCGGCTAGCGGGAGCAGTCGGGGAGCTGTTTTTT
D gene: TRBD2; V gene: TRBV11-3; J gene: TRBJ2-1; clone size: few; CDR3 protein: CASSLGGGTGPFQFF; CDR3 DNA: TGTGCCAGCAGCTTAGGGGGGGGGACTGGGCCTTTCCAGTTCTTC
D gene: -; V gene: TRBV24-1; J gene: TRBJ2-7; clone size: -; CDR3 protein: CATSDFERPHEQYF; CDR3 DNA: TGTGCCACCAGTGATTTTGAGCGCCCCCACGAGCAGTACTTC
D gene: TRBD2; V gene: TRBV5-6; J gene: TRBJ2-2; clone size: many; CDR3 protein: CASSLASRLAQTGELFF; CDR3 DNA: TGTGCCAGCAGCTTGGCATCGCGACTAGCCCAGACCGGGGAGCTGTTTTTT